These 18 T cell receptor beta chains share one sample of origin, sequenced in a study of T cell responses to AZD1222 COVID-19 vaccine. Only in-frame clones appear in the TCRdb table, and some are missing; sequencing was by immunoSEQ multiplex PCR. Altogether 85,000 to 120,000 clones are present, approximately 88% being singletons, with the ten largest covering 17%. Here the sequenced sample was peripheral blood, taken on day 0 of AZD1222 vaccination. The receptor source for this set is an adult in good health.

This chain links TRBV5-4 with TRBJ1-2; D remains ambiguous. Trimming took off 0 bases at V and 3 bases at J, with 9 bases between the two ends. This CDR3 comprises 14 residues. Germline CDR1 and CDR2: SGHNT and YYREEE (reference sequence). DNA of the CDR3: TGTGCCAGCAGCTTGGCTGCCAGCCACTATGGCTACACCTTC. It specifies CASSLAASHYGYTF.

This sequence joins TRBV10-1 and TRBJ2-1; TRBD2 matches 9 bases. The CDR3 loop spans 20 amino acids. V was clipped by 2 bases and J by 0 bases; unmatched bases: 14. Germline V gives CDR1 WNHNN, CDR2 SYGVQD (reference sequence). Here the CDR3 DNA reads TGCGCCAGCAGTGAGAAAAGGAGCATTGGGACTAGCAACTCCTACAATGAGCAGTTCTTC. Residues: CASSEKRSIGTSNSYNEQFF.

The chain has TRBV4-2 and TRBJ1-2; tentative D call: TRBD1 (6 bases). Trimming took off 0 bases at V and 1 base at J, with 12 bases between the two ends. The CDR3 totals 16 residues. Looked up from germline, CDR1 is LGHNA and CDR2 is YNFKEQ. This CDR3 is CASSQDAGASNYGYTF. In DNA form, the CDR3 reads TGTGCCAGCAGCCAAGACGCAGGGGCGAGTAACTATGGCTACACCTTC.

The chain uses TRBV11-3 and TRBJ2-7, with 7 nucleotides matching TRBD1. The V gene end was trimmed by 3 bases and the J gene end by 3 bases; junction bases not matched to a gene: 11. CDR1 and CDR2 (germline): SGHNT, YENEEA. This CDR3 is 16 amino acids long. DNA of the CDR3: TGTGCCAGCAGCTTTTTTAAGGGGGCGCAGCTCTACGAGCAGTACTTC. This gives the protein CASSFFKGAQLYEQYF.

The chain uses TRBV2 and TRBJ2-2, with D uncertain. Germline V CDR1 and CDR2: SNHLY, FYNNEI. Between the trimmed V and J ends, which lost 3 bases and 5 bases, there was a span of 7 bases. The CDR3 totals 13 residues. The DNA of the CDR3 is TGTGCCAGCAGTGAGAGGCATACCGGGGAGCTGTTTTTT. It is translated as CASSERHTGELFF.

The chain recombines TRBV19 with TRBJ1-1; TRBD1 agrees at 12 bases. V lost 3 bases and J lost 8; bases outside the gene matches: 7. Per germline, CDR1 LNHDA and CDR2 SQIVND (reference sequence). The CDR3 extends over 15 amino acids. CDR3 nucleotides: TGTGCCAGTAGTATTAAGCTGGGACAGGGGGCGGAAGCTTTCTTT. Protein sequence: CASSIKLGQGAEAFF.

J is TRBJ1-2 and V is TRBV4-2; a possible D gene is TRBD1 (5 bases). Trimming took 0 bases from V and 2 from J, leaving 7 bases between them. This CDR3 is built from 14 residues. CDR1 is LGHNA and CDR2 is YNFKEQ in the germline V gene. As DNA, the CDR3 is TGTGCCAGCAGCCAAGACCGGGGGAACTATGGCTACACCTTC. Residues: CASSQDRGNYGYTF.

The DNA of the CDR3 is TGCGCCAGCAGCTTGGCCTTGAGTAGCGGGAGCCACAATGAGCAGTTCTTC. This translates into CASSLALSSGSHNEQFF. The rearrangement joins TRBV5-1 to TRBJ2-1; 9 bases agree with TRBD2. V gave up 0 bases and J gave up 5 bases; unmatched junction bases: 9. The germline gives CDR1 SGHRS, CDR2 YFSETQ. The CDR3 has 17 amino acids.

Concerning this clone: The germline gene is not matched at one end of the junction; a read error may be the cause. The chain uses TRBV7-7 and TRBJ2-2, with D perhaps matching TRBD2 (5 bases). The CDR3 has 18 residues. CDR1 and CDR2 from the germline V gene are SSHAT and FNYEAQ (reference sequence). CDR3 coding DNA: TGTGCTAGCAGCTTAGAGGTGGGAGCGGCGGCGAGGACCGGGGAGCTGTTTTTT. Its protein is CASSLEVGAAARTGELFF.

V usage is TRBV6-5 and J usage is TRBJ2-5; 8 bases map to TRBD2. Germline V lookup: CDR1 MNHEY, CDR2 SVGAGI. After removal of 6 bases from V and 7 bases from J, the junction contained 13 bases not matched to a gene. The CDR3 length is 15 residues. The CDR3 sequence is CASSPARGGVVTQYF. The DNA of the CDR3 is TGTGCCAGCAGCCCCGCACGGGGGGGCGTCGTGACCCAGTACTTC.

This rearrangement joins TRBV9 to TRBJ2-2; the match to TRBD2 covers 11 bases. The ends lost 0 bases at V and 5 bases at J; junction bases unmatched: 3. This CDR3 is built from 16 residues. Per the germline V gene, CDR1 is SGDLS and CDR2 is YYNGEE. In DNA form, the CDR3 reads TGTGCCAGCAGCGTAGCTAGCGGGAGGTGGACCGGGGAGCTGTTTTTT. Encoded protein: CASSVASGRWTGELFF.

The chain links TRBV6-6 to TRBJ2-2; 11 positions agree with TRBD1. Germline V gene data show CDR1 as MNHNY and CDR2 as SVGAGI (reference sequence). The V and J ends lost 5 bases and 0 bases, in that order; junction bases with no gene match: 8. The CDR3 loop spans 18 amino acids. This chain's CDR3 is CASSPSRGQGANTGELFF. CDR3 nucleotides: TGTGCCAGCAGTCCCTCCCGGGGACAGGGGGCGAACACCGGGGAGCTGTTTTTT.

J is TRBJ2-1 and V is TRBV2; D is uncertain. Germline V lookup: CDR1 SNHLY, CDR2 FYNNEI. This CDR3 has 13 residues. V was trimmed by 6 bases and J by 9 bases, leaving 15 bases between them. CDR3 in amino acids: CASRPDVVGEQFF. The CDR3, as DNA: TGTGCCAGCAGACCTGACGTTGTTGGTGAGCAGTTCTTC.

The chain couples TRBV24-1 to TRBJ2-1; 12 bases align to TRBD1. CDR3 length: 18 residues. Looked up from germline, CDR1 is KGHDR and CDR2 is SFDVKD. Trimming removed 4 bases from V and 7 bases from J; junction bases left unmatched: 13. CDR3 residues: CATSEGGQGALIRNEQFF. The CDR3 DNA follows: TGTGCCACCAGTGAGGGGGGACAGGGGGCATTGATTAGAAATGAGCAGTTCTTC.

The chain carries TRBV19 and TRBJ2-2; no firm D call. CDR1 is LNHDA, CDR2 SQIVND, per germline (reference sequence). The V end was cut by 3 bases, the J end by 1 base, with 6 bases between. CDR3 length equals 14 residues. DNA for the CDR3: TGTGCCAGTAGTATTTTTGTGAACACCGGGGAGCTGTTTTTT. Its protein is CASSIFVNTGELFF.

The CDR3 nucleotides are TGTGCCAGCAGCTTAGCCGCTAAACAGCCCCAGCATTTT. Translation gives CASSLAAKQPQHF. V gene TRBV11-3 combines with J gene TRBJ1-5, with unresolved D. The germline V gene has CDR1 SGHNT and CDR2 YENEEA. This CDR3 has 13 residues. Trimming took off 1 base at V and 7 bases at J, with 8 bases between the two ends.

This sequence joins TRBV19 and TRBJ1-1, with unresolved D. V shed 3 bases and J shed 0 bases, with 8 bases lying between them. The CDR3 totals 14 residues. The V gene's germline CDR1 is LNHDA and CDR2 SQIVND (reference sequence). This CDR3 is CASSIPSMNTEAFF. DNA of the CDR3: TGTGCCAGTAGTATCCCCAGCATGAACACTGAAGCTTTCTTT.

V and J are TRBV20-1 and TRBJ1-3; D is undetermined. From germline, CDR1 is DFQATT and CDR2 SNEGSKA (reference sequence). The CDR3 is 11 amino acids. Trimming shortened V by 5 bases and J by 4 bases, and 6 bases separated the two germline ends. CDR3 DNA sequence: TGCAGTGCTTTGAGGGGAAACACCATATATTTT. Protein product: CSALRGNTIYF.